This T cell receptor (beta chain) was retrieved from a study of T cells in Graves' hyperthyroidism and ophthalmopathy. Study context: Staff took peripheral blood when the initial diagnosis was made, before any treatment began.

Source material for PBMCs was around 10 ml fresh peripheral blood. Amplification of TCR beta CDR3 regions was performed using RNA transcripts as template. The study used the HTBI primer set for a first-round RT-PCR of the TCR CDR3. MiXCR, run by TCRdb on the multiplex PCR reads, gives a single entry per CDR3 protein. The sample lists a few hundred thousand distinct CDR3 sequences, roughly 14% occurring once. General study results and limits: A model built on 13 V-J features separated ophthalmopathy from stable hyperthyroidism.

The table lists this clonotype with a few counts. What it binds is unknown. Germline-derived CDR1 and CDR2 are MNHEY and SMNVEV (reference sequence). Trimming shortened V by 2 bases and J by 6 bases, and 20 bases separated the two germline ends. This CDR3 is 16 amino acids long. The receptor was isolated from a woman in her 30s with Graves' hyperthyroidism. This chain links TRBV27 with TRBJ2-7, with D perhaps TRBD2 (5 bases). Source material: blood. The CDR3 DNA sequence: TGTGCCAGCAGTTTAAGAGGGTCTTCCCCAAGAGGCGAGCAGTACTTC. Its translation: CASSLRGSSPRGEQYF.